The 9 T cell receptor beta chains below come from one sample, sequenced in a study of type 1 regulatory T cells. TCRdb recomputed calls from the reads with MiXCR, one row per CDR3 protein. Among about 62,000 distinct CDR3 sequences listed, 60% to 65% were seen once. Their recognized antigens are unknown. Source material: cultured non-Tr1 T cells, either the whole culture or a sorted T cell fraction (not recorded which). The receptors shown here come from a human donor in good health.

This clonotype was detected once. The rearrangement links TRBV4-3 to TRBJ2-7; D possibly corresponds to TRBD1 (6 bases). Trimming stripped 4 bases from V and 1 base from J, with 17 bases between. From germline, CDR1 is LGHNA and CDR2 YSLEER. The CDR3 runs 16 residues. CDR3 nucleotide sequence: TGCGCCAGCAGCCGGGGGCTAGGATTTCCTTCCTACGAGCAGTACTTC. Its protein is CASSRGLGFPSYEQYF.

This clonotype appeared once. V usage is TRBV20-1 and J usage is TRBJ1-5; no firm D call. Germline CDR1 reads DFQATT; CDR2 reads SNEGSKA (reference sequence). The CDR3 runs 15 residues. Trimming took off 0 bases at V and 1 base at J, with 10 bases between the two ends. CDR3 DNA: TGCAGTGCTAGAGATATACTCGACAGCAATCAGCCCCAGCATTTT. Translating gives CSARDILDSNQPQHF.

The CDR3 nucleotides are TGTGCCAGCAGCTTAGTCCCGCCTCGTGGGACGAATGAGCAGTTCTTC. Protein sequence: CASSLVPPRGTNEQFF. The genes are TRBV7-6 and TRBJ2-1; D tentatively fits TRBD1 or TRBD2 (5 bases each). V was clipped by 1 base and J by 7 bases, with 17 bases between them. Germline assignment: CDR1 SGHVS and CDR2 FNYEAQ. This CDR3 contains 16 residues.

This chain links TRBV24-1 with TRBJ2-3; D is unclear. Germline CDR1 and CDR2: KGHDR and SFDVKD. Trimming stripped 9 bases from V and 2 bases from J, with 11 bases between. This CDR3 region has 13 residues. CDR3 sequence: CATFAPPTDTQYF. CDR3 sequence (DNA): TGTGCCACCTTCGCGCCCCCCACAGATACGCAGTATTTT.

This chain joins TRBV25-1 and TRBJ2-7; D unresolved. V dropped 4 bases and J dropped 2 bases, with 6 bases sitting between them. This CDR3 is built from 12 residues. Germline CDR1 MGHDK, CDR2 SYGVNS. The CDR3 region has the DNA TGTGCCAGCAGTGGTTTTACCTACGAGCAGTACTTC. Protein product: CASSGFTYEQYF.

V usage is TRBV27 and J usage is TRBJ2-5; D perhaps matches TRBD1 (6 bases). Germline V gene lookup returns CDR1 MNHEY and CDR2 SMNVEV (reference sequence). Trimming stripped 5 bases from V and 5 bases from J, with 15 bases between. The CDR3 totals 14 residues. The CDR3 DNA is TGTGCCAGCAGTACTACAGGGTTTGATGAGACCCAGTACTTC. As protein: CASSTTGFDETQYF.

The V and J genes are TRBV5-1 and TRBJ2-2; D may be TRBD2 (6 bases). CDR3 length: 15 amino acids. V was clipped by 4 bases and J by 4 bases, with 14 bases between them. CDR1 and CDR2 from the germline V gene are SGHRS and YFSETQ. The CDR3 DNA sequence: TGCGCCAGCAGCGGAGGGACGCGAGGCACCGGGGAGCTGTTTTTT. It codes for CASSGGTRGTGELFF.

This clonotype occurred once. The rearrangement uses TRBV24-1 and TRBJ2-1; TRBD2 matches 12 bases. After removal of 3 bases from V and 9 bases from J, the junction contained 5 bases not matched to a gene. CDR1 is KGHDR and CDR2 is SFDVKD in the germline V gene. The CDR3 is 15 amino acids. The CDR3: CATSDRLAGGSEQFF. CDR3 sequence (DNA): TGTGCCACCAGTGATCGGCTAGCGGGAGGGAGTGAGCAGTTCTTC.

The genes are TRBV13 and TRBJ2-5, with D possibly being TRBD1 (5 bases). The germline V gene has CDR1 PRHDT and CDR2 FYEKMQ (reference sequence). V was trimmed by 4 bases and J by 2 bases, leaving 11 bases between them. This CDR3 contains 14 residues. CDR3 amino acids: CASSSRQIQETQYF. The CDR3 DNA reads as TGTGCCAGCAGCTCGAGACAGATACAAGAGACCCAGTACTTC.